One and the same sample provided the 20 T cell receptor beta chains below, sequenced in a study of T-cell reconstitution after alpha-beta-depleted transplantation in children. Unique molecular identifiers were used in preparing the TCRbeta library. TCRdb recomputed calls from the PCR reads with MiXCR, one row per CDR3 protein. The table shows approximately 500,000 distinct CDR3 sequences, with under 12% occurring only once. The sample consisted of PBMCs, taken before TCRalphabeta/CD19-depleted stem cell transplant. Receptors were obtained from a child aged 2 to 10 with inherited bone marrow failure, due to receive a stem cell transplant.

This clonotype was detected a few times. This chain connects TRBV5-1 to TRBJ1-6; the D gene is possibly TRBD1 (6 bases). This CDR3 spans 15 amino acids. Germline-derived CDR1 and CDR2 are SGHRS and YFSETQ. Trimming removed 4 bases from V and 10 bases from J, with 18 bases in between. The DNA for the CDR3 is TGCGCCAGCAGCCCTACTACAGGGAAGGAGTCACCCCTCCACTTT. It translates to CASSPTTGKESPLHF.

The table lists this clonotype with many counts. The rearrangement uses TRBV5-4 and TRBJ2-7; D tentatively fits TRBD1 or TRBD2 (5 bases each). CDR3 length equals 16 residues. Between the trimmed V and J ends, which lost 4 bases and 3 bases, there was a span of 20 bases. Germline V lookup: CDR1 SGHNT, CDR2 YYREEE (reference sequence). The CDR3 bases are TGTGCCAGCAGCCAAGGCCCGCCGGGGACCGGCTACGAGCAGTACTTC. This translates into CASSQGPPGTGYEQYF.

This clonotype showed up many times. The chain couples TRBV12-3 or TRBV12-4 to TRBJ1-5; 7 nucleotides match TRBD1. The CDR3 sequence is 14 residues long. J lost 5 bases, V lost 7 bases, and 8 bases had no gene match. The CDR3 DNA is TGTGCCAGCACTGTAGACAGGGTTTATCAGCCCCAGCATTTT. It encodes CASTVDRVYQPQHF.

This clonotype was seen ten or more times. The chain recombines TRBV18 with TRBJ2-5; unclear D gene. Trimming took off 2 bases at V and 4 bases at J, with 8 bases between the two ends. The length of the CDR3 is 13 residues. Germline CDR1 reads KGHSH; CDR2 reads LQKENI. The CDR3 DNA follows: TGTGCCAGCTCACCAGGGATCCTAGAGACCCAGTACTTC. Protein: CASSPGILETQYF.

This clonotype was detected many times. The rearrangement links TRBV29-1 to TRBJ2-2; either TRBD1 or TRBD2 may supply D (7 bases each). This CDR3 region has 14 residues. Germline CDR1 reads SQVTM; CDR2 reads ANQGSEA. Deletions cut 5 bases from V and 10 bases from J, with 20 bases between. The CDR3 is CSVPEGAGEEELFF. CDR3 nucleotides: TGCAGCGTTCCCGAGGGGGCGGGAGAGGAGGAGCTGTTTTTT.

The rearrangement uses TRBV2 and TRBJ2-1; 8 nucleotides line up with TRBD2. The CDR3 totals 15 residues. V trimming: 6 bases; J trimming: 3 bases; junction bases outside the gene matches: 7. The germline gives CDR1 SNHLY, CDR2 FYNNEI. CDR3 coding DNA: TGTGCCAGCAGACCACTAGCGGACGTCTACAATGAGCAGTTCTTC. Translation gives CASRPLADVYNEQFF.

This clonotype has ten or more counts. This chain joins TRBV29-1 and TRBJ2-7; D ambiguous. The V gene's germline CDR1 is SQVTM and CDR2 ANQGSEA. The V and J ends lost 0 bases and 1 base respectively, with 7 bases between them. The CDR3 contains 13 residues. The CDR3 DNA is TGCAGCGTTGAAGATCTTGTGTCCTACGAGCAGTACTTC. Its protein is CSVEDLVSYEQYF.

There are a few counts of this clonotype. The chain combines TRBV29-1 with TRBJ2-1, with D tentatively TRBD1 or TRBD2 (6 bases each). The CDR3 has 13 amino acids. The V gene's germline CDR1 is SQVTM and CDR2 ANQGSEA. Trimming stripped 4 bases from V and 3 bases from J, with 10 bases between. The CDR3 spells CSVVRGDYNEQFF. As DNA, the CDR3 is TGCAGCGTTGTAAGGGGGGACTACAATGAGCAGTTCTTC.

This clonotype was seen many times. The rearrangement uses TRBV12-3 or TRBV12-4 and TRBJ2-7; tentatively, D is TRBD1 (6 bases). V was cut by 5 bases and J by 4 bases, with 9 bases left in between. This CDR3 has 12 amino acids. This chain's CDR3 is CASSAGAYEQYF. CDR3 sequence (DNA): TGTGCCAGCAGTGCAGGGGCTTACGAGCAGTACTTC.

This clonotype was recorded at least ten times. J is TRBJ2-5 and V is TRBV9; TRBD1 matches at 10 bases. Looked up from germline, CDR1 is SGDLS and CDR2 is YYNGEE. This CDR3 has 15 residues. Trimming took 0 bases from V and 5 from J; bases not matched to a gene: 4. CDR3 protein: CASSVVGQGGETQYF. The CDR3 DNA reads TGTGCCAGCAGCGTAGTCGGACAGGGGGGGGAGACCCAGTACTTC.

This clonotype was seen many times. The rearrangement joins TRBV12-3 or TRBV12-4 to TRBJ2-1, with D tentatively TRBD1 (5 bases). The CDR3 has 12 residues. Trimming removed 5 bases at V and 8 bases at J, with 10 bases between. This chain's CDR3 is CASSPQGHEQFF. DNA for the CDR3: TGTGCCAGCAGTCCCCAGGGTCATGAGCAGTTCTTC.

At least ten counts were recorded for this clonotype. The J gene is TRBJ2-7, the V gene TRBV7-2; no firm D call. The CDR3 loop spans 14 amino acids. Trimming took off 5 bases at V and 0 bases at J, with 11 bases between the two ends. The germline gives CDR1 SGHTA, CDR2 FQGNSA. Here the CDR3 reads CASSPTPSSYEQYF. The CDR3 DNA is TGTGCCAGCAGCCCCACTCCCAGCTCCTACGAGCAGTACTTC. Combining the CDR3 with reference TRBV7-2 and TRBJ2-7 gives the whole variable domain GAGVSQSPSNKVTEKGKDVELRCDPISGHTALYWYRQSLGQGLEFLIYFQGNSAPDKSGLPSDRFSAERTGGSVSTLTIQRTQQEDSAVYLCASSPTPSSYEQYFGPGTRLTVT.

The chain combines TRBV29-1 with TRBJ2-1; 7 bases align to TRBD2. Germline loops: CDR1 SQVTM, CDR2 ANQGSEA. CDR3 size: 17 residues. V lost 7 bases to trimming and J lost 7 bases; unmatched junction nucleotides: 22. CDR3 sequence: CSAALPAGWPGANEQFF. The CDR3 DNA follows: TGCAGCGCTGCTCTTCCAGCGGGATGGCCCGGGGCAAATGAGCAGTTCTTC.

This clonotype was found many times. V is TRBV5-1 and J is TRBJ2-5; 13 bases align to TRBD2. Germline assignment: CDR1 SGHRS and CDR2 YFSETQ. Unmatched junction bases numbered 5, after V lost 4 bases and J lost 5 bases. The CDR3 spans 15 residues. The CDR3 sequence is CASSEGLAGVETQYF. CDR3 DNA: TGCGCCAGCAGCGAAGGACTAGCGGGAGTGGAGACCCAGTACTTC.

Many counts were recorded for this clonotype. The V call is TRBV2, the J call TRBJ2-7; D remains unclear. The CDR3 runs to 15 residues. Deletions cut 10 bases from V and 0 bases from J, with 19 bases between. Germline V gene data show CDR1 as SNHLY and CDR2 as FYNNEI. CDR3 bases: TGTGCCACGACGAAGATCGCATCCAGCTCCTACGAGCAGTACTTC. Amino acids: CATTKIASSSYEQYF.

This clonotype was detected many times. V gene TRBV18 combines with J gene TRBJ1-1; TRBD1 matches 9 bases. The germline CDR1 and CDR2 sequences are KGHSH and LQKENI. This CDR3 comprises 14 residues. The V segment lost 3 bases and the J segment 4 bases; nucleotides outside the gene matches: 3. In DNA, the CDR3 is TGTGCCAGCTCACCGACAGGGGGTGGCACTGAAGCTTTCTTT. This gives the protein CASSPTGGGTEAFF.

At least ten counts were recorded for this clonotype. The J gene is TRBJ2-5, the V gene TRBV7-2, with no clear D. CDR3 length equals 14 residues. Germline V gene data show CDR1 as SGHTA and CDR2 as FQGNSA. Trimming removed 1 base at V and 4 bases at J, with 10 bases between. The CDR3 reads CASSLVPEGETQYF. CDR3 coding DNA: TGTGCCAGCAGCTTAGTTCCGGAAGGAGAGACCCAGTACTTC.

To note about this clonotype: A read error is possible here, since a much larger clone lies one base away. The V call is TRBV28, the J call TRBJ2-7; D is undetermined. V gave up 5 bases and J gave up 4 bases, with 9 bases separating them. The CDR3 loop spans 12 amino acids. Germline assignment: CDR1 MDHEN and CDR2 SYDVKM. CDR3 region: CASSPVRYEQYF. As DNA, the CDR3 is TGTGCCAGCAGTCCCGTCAGGTACGAGCAGTACTTC.

This clonotype has ten or more counts. The chain is built from TRBV5-6 and TRBJ2-5, with 8 positions matching TRBD2. Trimming removed 3 bases from V and 2 bases from J; junction bases left unmatched: 6. This CDR3 comprises 15 residues. CDR1 SGHDT and CDR2 YYEEEE come from the germline V gene. The CDR3 protein is CASSSYSGTQETQYF. In DNA form, the CDR3 reads TGTGCCAGCAGCTCATATAGCGGGACTCAAGAGACCCAGTACTTC.

This clonotype was seen repeatedly, ten times or more. The genes are TRBV3-1 and TRBJ2-1; weak D call: TRBD1 (5 bases). Looked up from germline, CDR1 is LGHDT and CDR2 is YNNKEL (reference sequence). The V and J ends lost 0 bases and 4 bases respectively, with 16 bases between them. The CDR3 sequence is 17 residues long. This CDR3 reads CASSQDHGAGLYNEQFF. The CDR3 bases are TGTGCCAGCAGCCAAGATCATGGGGCAGGGCTTTACAATGAGCAGTTCTTC.